The rows below give T cell receptor beta chains drawn from one sample of a study of technical replicates of blood from a few donors. Clones were read by immunoSEQ multiplex PCR, and TCRdb kept only the in-frame ones, dropping some. The sample includes 75,000 to 80,000 clones, approximately 94% seen only once; the top ten take over 0.35%. The sample taken for sequencing was T cells isolated from PBMCs. Every receptor here comes from a human donor in good health. Both conserved end residues are part of each CDR3. D genes are given only for firm matches. Expanded clones get a size class; other rows say once, few or many, or leave the size out.

.,TRBJ2-7,.,TRBV5-1,TGCGCCAGCAGCCCGACCTGGGCAAACGACGAGCAGTACTTC,CASSPTWANDEQYF
TRBD1,TRBJ2-1,.,TRBV7-2,TGTGCCAGCAACCAGGGACAGGGGGCTACTGAGCAGTTCTTC,CASNQGQGATEQFF
.,TRBJ2-2,.,TRBV9,TGTGCCAGCAGCGCCGAGTATACCGGGGAGCTGTTTTTT,CASSAEYTGELFF
TRBD2,TRBJ2-7,.,TRBV6-1,TGTGCCAGCAGTGAAAACCTGGGAGGGGAGGCCTACGAGCAGTACTTC,CASSENLGGEAYEQYF
.,TRBJ1-4,.,TRBV4-2,TGTGCCAGCAGCCAAACGCGAACTAATGAAAAACTGTTTTTT,CASSQTRTNEKLFF
TRBD1,TRBJ1-3,.,TRBV6-6,TGTGCCAGCAGTATTATACAGGGGGCTGGAAACACCATATATTTT,CASSIIQGAGNTIYF
.,TRBJ2-1,.,TRBV5-1,TGCGCCAGCAGCTGGGGGCCTGGCAATGAGCAGTTCTTC,CASSWGPGNEQFF
TRBD1,TRBJ1-1,.,TRBV30,TGTGCCTGGAGTACAGGGGGCAAGACTGAAGCTTTCTTT,CAWSTGGKTEAFF
.,TRBJ1-5,.,TRBV12-5,TGTGCTAGTGGTTGGGCGGGGAACAATCAGCCCCAGCATTTT,CASGWAGNNQPQHF
TRBD2,TRBJ2-1,.,TRBV7-3,TGTGCCAGCAGCTTAACAGCAGGAGGAGGTCCGGGGGGTGAGCAGTTCTTC,CASSLTAGGGPGGEQFF
.,TRBJ1-1,.,TRBV6-5,TGTGCCAGCAGCCCAGCAGGTAGCACTGAAGCTTTCTTT,CASSPAGSTEAFF
TRBD1,TRBJ1-5,.,TRBV6-1,TGTGCCAGCAGTGAGGACAGGGTTCGCAATCAGCCCCAGCATTTT,CASSEDRVRNQPQHF
.,TRBJ1-1,few,TRBV9,TGTGCCAGCAGCGTAGAAGCAGGCCTCACTGAAGCTTTCTTT,CASSVEAGLTEAFF